This entry features one TCR beta chain sequence. What this receptor recognizes is not known. No per-base quality is available; no much larger clone lies one base away. Counted from cysteine to phenylalanine, this CDR3 has 14 amino acids. The only DNA kept is the CDR3, 42 bases in frame from the first base. Sequences LNHDA (CDR1) and SQIVND (CDR2) are obtained from the germline V gene (reference sequence). V loses 6 bases, J loses 0 bases, and the germline ends lie 8 bases apart. The entry originates in a study of cytomegalovirus exposure and HLA in healthy donors (dated by TCRdb to the late 2010s). Regarding the research as a whole: In an earlier analysis of 587 of the donors, about 270 Gb of sequence data and roughly 100 million unique TCR beta sequences from 150 million to 200 million T cells were reported. An early release that covered fewer than 800 HLA-typed donors contained around 300 gigabases of sequencing data and tens of millions of unique TCR sequences. Of the 300 to 500 genotyped donors, 81% were placed in the genetic ancestry cluster associated with self-reported Caucasian donors. The study aimed to test whether cataloging public T cell receptors could reveal signatures of past pathogen exposure. The T cell repertoires of around 670 subjects were profiled by immunosequencing and related to cytomegalovirus serostatus. In addition to the first cohort of 666 subjects, a separate validation cohort of 120 different subjects was used. The study combined high-throughput TCR immunosequencing, statistical association of individual TCRs with disease status, and machine learning to predict cytomegalovirus infection status. A later analysis re-analyzed previously published TCR beta repertoires from roughly 690 donors and added high-resolution HLA genotyping to study TCR occurrence patterns. The later analysis used no new phenotypic data to find candidate immune exposures, relying instead on TCR beta sequences and their occurrence across donors. An earlier analysis of around 640 of the donors used high-throughput TCR beta sequencing to judge whether each TCR beta V gene segment behaved as functional or pseudogenic. Donor age, sex, ethnicity and CMV serostatus were collected together with the repertoire data. A later genetic analysis used genome-wide SNP genotypes for about 60% of the roughly 700 donors, treating that subset as a discovery cohort. Every repertoire in the discovery cohort had been generated on one and the same sequencing platform. HLA typing covered class I and class II loci at four-digit resolution. The number of donors typed differed by locus, with roughly 620-640 for A, B, C, DRB1 and DQB1, 522 for DQA1, nearly 610 for DPA1, and some 450 for DPB1. Roughly five DR-DQ haplotypes were handled as single units for association and clustering because linkage in the cohort was strong. Across 300 to 400 genotyped donors of the cohort, an average of 235,054 unique TCR beta nucleotide sequences per donor were sequenced, and roughly a sixth of those sequences were non-productive.

In total, approximately 610 healthy bone marrow donors made up the cohort. All cohort members were sampled while nominally healthy, although unrecorded immune exposures were likely present. The donor tested CMV seropositive and was one of the 289 seropositive cohort members. Each donor provided a peripheral blood sample, and peripheral blood mononuclear cells were used for TCR beta sequencing. The Qiagen DNeasy Blood Extraction Kit was used to extract genomic DNA from the blood cell samples. Beyond this particular receptor, the publication reports: In a later analysis, HLA-associated TCR beta chains showed more clonal expansion and lower generation probabilities than non-associated chains that were equally common. Because the 87-base-pair reads could not distinguish some IMGT-functional V segments, including TRBV6-2 and TRBV6-3, those segments were excluded. Because some donors lacked HLA typing at each locus, the association tests relied only on the typed subset. A further reported finding was that TCR beta sequences accurately predicted the HLA-A and HLA-B alleles for most subjects in the first cohort. In an earlier analysis of fewer than 750 of the donors, most TCR beta V segments were observed in productive rearrangements about 87% or about 30% of the time, broadly matching IMGT annotations. The earlier analysis of 587 of the donors excluded seventeen rarely observed V segments, including chromosome 9 orphons, because counts were too low. The presence/absence analyses assumed that sequencing depth was roughly uniform across donors, and that assumption may not be true. A later analysis found that TCR association rates varied across HLA loci, with DRB1 alleles showing the most associated TCRs and HLA-C alleles the fewest. In vitro tests confirmed that a few of the cytomegalovirus-associated TCR beta chains recognize cytomegalovirus antigens. In a later genetic analysis, fewer N-insertions in productive TCRs were reported among donors in an Asian-associated ancestry cluster than the roughly 640-donor mean. CMV serostatus was the only immune exposure information available for the cohort. In this cohort, only TCR beta chains were sequenced, and detectable features were limited by the absence of alpha or paired-chain data. It was suggested by the authors that the approach could potentially be generalized to other disease states and immunological phenotypes. Linkage disequilibrium might explain the correlated functional status among segregating V segments, but an unknown experimental factor could not be excluded. While some public TCRs were present in many individuals, most TCR sequences turned up only very rarely across donors. A cluster of highly shared sequence variants was judged likely to be a technical artifact of the sequencing pipeline. The study gave a list of under 200 TCR beta chains associated with cytomegalovirus. The classifier was reported to diagnose cytomegalovirus status with high specificity and sensitivity in both the original cohort and the validation cohort. In a later genetic analysis, a missense DCLRE1C variant was associated with V-gene and J-gene trimming of TCR beta chains, and the association was replicated in an independent cohort. In a later analysis, several top co-occurrence clusters were reported to appear linked to parvovirus B19, influenza, CMV and Epstein-Barr virus. When HLA alleles, especially DR and DQ, strongly co-occurred, attributing TCR associations to individual alleles was difficult. At a false discovery rate of 0.05, a later analysis linked roughly 17,000 TCR beta sequences to specific HLA alleles. In a later analysis, most CMV-associated TCR beta chains were found to appear HLA-restricted, with HLA associations seemingly driven largely by CMV exposure.

Library preparation was by the immunoSEQ multiplex PCR assay. For the multiplex PCR, a mixture combining 60 forward primers for TCR Vbeta segments and 13 reverse primers for TCR Jbeta segments was used. The CDR3 region of rearranged TCR beta genes was amplified from genomic DNA by a multiplex PCR assay. Amplified TCR beta libraries were sequenced as 87-base-pair reads on the Illumina HiSeq System. Per the original workflow: In a later analysis, 70 million to 95 million unique TCR beta chains were counted across the 650 to 750 repertoires, and approximately 11 million of these chains were shared by at least two donors. Raw reads were error-corrected and collapsed into unique sequences with a nearest-neighbor algorithm that merged closely related sequences to remove PCR and sequencing errors. To assign V, D and J gene segments, CDR3 sequences were aligned to IMGT reference sequences. Each retained sequence needed at least a six-nucleotide match to both a V gene segment and a J gene segment. A rearrangement was called productive if the CDR3 had no stop codons and remained in frame with V and J, and every other rearrangement was called non-productive. Following IMGT convention, CDR3 was defined as the stretch from the second conserved V-encoded cysteine up to the conserved J-encoded phenylalanine. The earlier analysis of some 580 of the donors excluded any sequence lacking an unambiguous match to a single V gene segment. An earlier analysis of some 500 of the donors classified V segments as functional when productive rearrangements were above 56.7% and as segregating when the standard deviation between donors was above 5%. To diagnose cytomegalovirus status from the catalog of TCR beta chain sequences, a statistical classification framework was built. In a later analysis, TCR nucleotide sequences were compared against IMGT/GENE-DB human TR gene sequences so that V and J genes could be assigned. A later analysis assigned CDR3 sequences and most-parsimonious VDJ recombination scenarios with the TCRdist pipeline. In a later analysis, every TCR beta chain was defined by the combination of its CDR3 amino acid sequence and its V-gene family, and reads without a unique V-gene family were dropped. As a way to deal with suspected cross-contamination and a sequencing artifact, a later analysis dropped 592 nucleotide sequences that were highly shared and had low generation probability. In a later analysis, a clonal expansion index was calculated for each public chain from normalized within-repertoire ranks of inferred template counts. Generation probabilities in a later analysis came from a VDJ recombination model fitted to out-of-frame rearrangements, and those results were checked against IGoR. Hypergeometric tests were used in a later analysis to score TCR-TCR, TCR-HLA and TCR-CMV co-occurrence, with a repertoire-size bias correction applied to the TCR pairs. False discovery rates were estimated in a later analysis by permuting HLA or CMV assignments 20 times. A later analysis grouped co-occurring TCRs with DBSCAN, adding TCRdist sequence similarity when clustering within HLA-allele-positive subsets. For co-occurrence clustering, repertoires with fewer than 30,000 or more than 120,000 public chains were excluded, along with five or six repertoires with anomalous nucleotide sharing. The table comes from immuneACCESS by way of TCRdb, which keeps in-frame sequences with V and J called. Part of the clones is missing from these tables; in studies checked, under half for an unresolved V gene and the rest for unknown reasons. V, J and clone size are taken as reported in that table, and D and trimming were inferred from the DNA itself. For this sample the table gives fewer than 250,000 clones, of which 82% were detected only once. Nearly 6% of the sample belongs to the ten largest clones.

The chain is encoded by TRBV19 joined to TRBJ1-4, with a weak D call of TRBD1 (6 bases match). Material for sequencing was PBMCs. The sequence derives from a man aged 35-49 years in good health and CMV-seropositive. DNA sequence: TGTGCCAGTAGCCGACAGGCAACTAATGAAAAACTGTTTTTT. Protein translation: CASSRQATNEKLFF.